This entry features one T cell receptor beta chain sequence. Its matching antigen is unknown. This record comes from a study of CD8+CD57+ T cells in acquired aplastic anemia. At the level of the study: Isolated CD4+ and CD8+ cells, once sorted, yielded DNA averaging roughly 3 ug. For CD4+ cells, healthy donors had an average of roughly 11 million reads.

Genomic DNA constituted the template upon which TCR beta VDJ and CDR3 profiling was performed. Each CDR3 protein is one row after TCRdb ran MiXCR on the reads. The sample has fewer than 200,000 distinct CDR3 sequences; around 40% are singletons. Study-level results: Between patients and controls, about 30 CD8+ CDR3 sequences were found in common.

The sample was sorted CD4+, CD8+, or CD8+CD57+ T cells (not recorded which) from PBMCs. This clonotype was obtained from a human donor in good health.

This CDR3 is CATSDQGLAGGEQYF. The CDR3 DNA is TGTGCCACCAGTGACCAGGGACTAGCGGGAGGCGAGCAGTACTTC. The chain employs TRBV24-1 and TRBJ2-7; 15 bases are a match to TRBD2. With 4 bases clipped from V and 6 bases from J, the junction kept 3 bases outside the gene matches. Germline CDR1 and CDR2: KGHDR and SFDVKD. The CDR3 extends over 15 amino acids.